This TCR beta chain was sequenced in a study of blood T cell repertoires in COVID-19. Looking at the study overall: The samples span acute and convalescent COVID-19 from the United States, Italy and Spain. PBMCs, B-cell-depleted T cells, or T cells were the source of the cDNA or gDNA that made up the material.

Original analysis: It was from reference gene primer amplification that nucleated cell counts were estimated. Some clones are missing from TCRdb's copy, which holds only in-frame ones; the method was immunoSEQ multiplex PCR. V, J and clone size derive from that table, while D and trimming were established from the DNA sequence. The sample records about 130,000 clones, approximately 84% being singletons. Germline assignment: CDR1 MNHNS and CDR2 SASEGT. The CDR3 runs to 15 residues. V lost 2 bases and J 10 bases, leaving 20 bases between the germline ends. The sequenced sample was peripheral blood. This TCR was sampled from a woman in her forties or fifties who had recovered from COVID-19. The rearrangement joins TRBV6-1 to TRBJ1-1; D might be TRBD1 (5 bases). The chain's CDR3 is CASSESSGGSSRAFF. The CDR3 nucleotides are TGTGCCAGCAGTGAATCGTCGGGGGGAAGCTCGCGAGCTTTCTTT.